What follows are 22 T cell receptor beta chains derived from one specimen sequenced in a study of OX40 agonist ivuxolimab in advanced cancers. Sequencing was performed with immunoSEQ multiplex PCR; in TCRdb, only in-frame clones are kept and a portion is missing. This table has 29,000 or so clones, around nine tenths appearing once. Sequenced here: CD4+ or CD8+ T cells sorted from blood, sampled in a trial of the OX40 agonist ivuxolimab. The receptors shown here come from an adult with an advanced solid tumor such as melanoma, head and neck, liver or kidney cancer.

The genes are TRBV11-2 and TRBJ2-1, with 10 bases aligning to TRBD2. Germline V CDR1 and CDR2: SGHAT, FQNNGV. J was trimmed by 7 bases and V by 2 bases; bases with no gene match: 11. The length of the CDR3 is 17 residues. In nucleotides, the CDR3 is TGTGCCAGCAGCTTAAGTTCCGCAGCGGGGGGGCGTAATGAGCAGTTCTTC. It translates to CASSLSSAAGGRNEQFF.

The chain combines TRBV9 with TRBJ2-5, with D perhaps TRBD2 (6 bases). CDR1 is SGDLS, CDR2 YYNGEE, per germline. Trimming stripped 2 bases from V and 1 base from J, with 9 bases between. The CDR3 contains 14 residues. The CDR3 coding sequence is TGTGCCAGCAGCGTTGGGGGGTCCCAAGAGACCCAGTACTTC. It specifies CASSVGGSQETQYF.

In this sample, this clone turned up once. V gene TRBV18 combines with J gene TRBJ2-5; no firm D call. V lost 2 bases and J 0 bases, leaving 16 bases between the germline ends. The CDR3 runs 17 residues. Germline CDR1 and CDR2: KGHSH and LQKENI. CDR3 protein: CASSPAASSTYQETQYF. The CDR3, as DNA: TGTGCCAGCTCACCAGCCGCCAGCTCAACTTACCAAGAGACCCAGTACTTC. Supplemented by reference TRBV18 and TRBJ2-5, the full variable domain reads NAGVMQNPRHLVRRRGQEARLRCSPMKGHSHVYWYRQLPEEGLKFMVYLQKENIIDESGMPKERFSAEFPKEGPSILRIQQVVRGDSAAYFCASSPAASSTYQETQYFGPGTRLLVL.

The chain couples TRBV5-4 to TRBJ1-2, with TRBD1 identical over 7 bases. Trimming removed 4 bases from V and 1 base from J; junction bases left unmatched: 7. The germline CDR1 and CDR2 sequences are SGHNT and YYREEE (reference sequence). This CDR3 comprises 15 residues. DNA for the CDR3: TGTGCCAGCAGCCTACGGGACAGCCTTAACTATGGCTACACCTTC. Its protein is CASSLRDSLNYGYTF.

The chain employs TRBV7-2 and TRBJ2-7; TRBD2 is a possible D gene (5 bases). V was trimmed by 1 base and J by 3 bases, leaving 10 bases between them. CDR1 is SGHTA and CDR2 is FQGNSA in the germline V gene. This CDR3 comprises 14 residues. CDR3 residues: CASSLEAAYYEQYF. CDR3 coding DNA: TGTGCCAGCAGCTTAGAAGCGGCCTACTACGAGCAGTACTTC. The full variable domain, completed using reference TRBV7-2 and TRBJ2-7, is GAGVSQSPSNKVTEKGKDVELRCDPISGHTALYWYRQSLGQGLEFLIYFQGNSAPDKSGLPSDRFSAERTGGSVSTLTIQRTQQEDSAVYLCASSLEAAYYEQYFGPGTRLTVT.

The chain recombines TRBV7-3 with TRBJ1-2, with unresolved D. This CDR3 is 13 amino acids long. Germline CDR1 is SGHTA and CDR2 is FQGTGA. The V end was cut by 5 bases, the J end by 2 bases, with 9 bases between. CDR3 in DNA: TGTGCCAGCAGCCCGGGCCCGAACTATGGCTACACCTTC. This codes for CASSPGPNYGYTF.

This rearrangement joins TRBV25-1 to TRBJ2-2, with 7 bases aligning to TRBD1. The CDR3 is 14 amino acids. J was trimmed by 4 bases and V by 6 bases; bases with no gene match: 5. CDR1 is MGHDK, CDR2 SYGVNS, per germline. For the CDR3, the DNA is TGTGCCAGCAGCGTGACAGGGATCACCGGGGAGCTGTTTTTT. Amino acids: CASSVTGITGELFF.

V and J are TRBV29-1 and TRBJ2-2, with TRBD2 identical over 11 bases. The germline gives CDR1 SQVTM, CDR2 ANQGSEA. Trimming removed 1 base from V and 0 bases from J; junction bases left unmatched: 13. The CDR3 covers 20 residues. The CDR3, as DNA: TGCAGCGTTGAAGTGGCCCCGGGACTAGCGGCCCCTCCGAACACCGGGGAGCTGTTTTTT. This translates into CSVEVAPGLAAPPNTGELFF.

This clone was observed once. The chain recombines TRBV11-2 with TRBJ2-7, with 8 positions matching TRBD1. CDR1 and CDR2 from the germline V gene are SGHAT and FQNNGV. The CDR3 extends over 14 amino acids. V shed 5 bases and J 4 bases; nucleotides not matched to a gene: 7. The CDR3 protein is CASSGRGQAYEQYF. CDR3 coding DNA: TGTGCCAGCAGCGGAAGGGGACAGGCATACGAGCAGTACTTC.

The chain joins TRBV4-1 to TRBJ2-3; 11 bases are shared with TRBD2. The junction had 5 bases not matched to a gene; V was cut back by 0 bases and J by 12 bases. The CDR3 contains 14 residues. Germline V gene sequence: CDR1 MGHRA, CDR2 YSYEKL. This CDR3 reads CASSQETSGTVQYF. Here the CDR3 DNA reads TGCGCCAGCAGCCAAGAGACTAGCGGGACCGTTCAGTATTTT.

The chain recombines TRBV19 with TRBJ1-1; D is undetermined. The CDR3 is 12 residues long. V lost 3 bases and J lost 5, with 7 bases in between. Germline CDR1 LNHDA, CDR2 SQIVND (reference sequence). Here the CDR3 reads CASSMTGTEAFF. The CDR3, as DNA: TGTGCCAGTAGTATGACTGGGACTGAAGCTTTCTTT. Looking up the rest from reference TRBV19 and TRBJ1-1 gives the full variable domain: DGGITQSPKYLFRKEGQNVTLSCEQNLNHDAMYWYRQDPGQGLRLIYYSQIVNDFQKGDIAEGYSVSREKKESFPLTVTSAQKNPTAFYLCASSMTGTEAFFGQGTRLTVV.

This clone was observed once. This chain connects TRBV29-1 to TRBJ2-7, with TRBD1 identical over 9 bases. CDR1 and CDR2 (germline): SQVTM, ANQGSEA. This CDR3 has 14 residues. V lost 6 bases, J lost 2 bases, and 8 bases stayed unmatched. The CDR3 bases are TGCAGCGTCGGAGGGACAGGGATAACCTACGAGCAGTACTTC. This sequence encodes CSVGGTGITYEQYF.

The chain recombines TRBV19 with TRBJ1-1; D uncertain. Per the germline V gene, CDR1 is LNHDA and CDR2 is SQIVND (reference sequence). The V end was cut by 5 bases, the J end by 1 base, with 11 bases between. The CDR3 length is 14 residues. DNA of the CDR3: TGTGCCAGTAGTCAATCTGGGTGGAACACTGAAGCTTTCTTT. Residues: CASSQSGWNTEAFF.

This chain's CDR3 is CASSPGQIYEQYF. The CDR3 DNA reads as TGTGCCAGCAGCCCGGGACAGATCTACGAGCAGTACTTC. The rearrangement uses TRBV6-1 and TRBJ2-7, with 7 bases fitting TRBD1. Germline V CDR1 and CDR2: MNHNS, SASEGT. V lost 6 bases to trimming and J lost 3 bases; unmatched junction nucleotides: 5. The CDR3 is 13 residues long.

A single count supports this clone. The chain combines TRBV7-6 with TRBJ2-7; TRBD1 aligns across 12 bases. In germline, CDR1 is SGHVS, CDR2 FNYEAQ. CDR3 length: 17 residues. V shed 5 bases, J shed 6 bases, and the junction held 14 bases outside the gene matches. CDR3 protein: CASSPSPGTGGVSEQYF. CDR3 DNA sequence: TGTGCCAGCAGCCCGAGTCCCGGGACAGGGGGCGTCAGCGAGCAGTACTTC.

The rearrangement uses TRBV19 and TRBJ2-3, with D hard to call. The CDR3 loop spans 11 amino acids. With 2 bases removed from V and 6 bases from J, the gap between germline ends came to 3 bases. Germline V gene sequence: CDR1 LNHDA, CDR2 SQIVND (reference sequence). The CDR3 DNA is TGTGCCAGTAGTATATGGGATACGCAGTATTTT. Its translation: CASSIWDTQYF.

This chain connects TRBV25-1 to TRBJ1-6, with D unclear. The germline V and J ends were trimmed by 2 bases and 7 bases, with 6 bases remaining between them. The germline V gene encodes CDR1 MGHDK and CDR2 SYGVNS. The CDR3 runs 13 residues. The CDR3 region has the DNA TGTGCCAGCAGTGAACGGAGAAATTCACCCCTCCACTTT. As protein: CASSERRNSPLHF.

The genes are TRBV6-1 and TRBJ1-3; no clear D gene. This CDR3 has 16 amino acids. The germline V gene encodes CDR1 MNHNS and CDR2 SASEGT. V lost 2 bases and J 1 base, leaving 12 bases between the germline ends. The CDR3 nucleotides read TGTGCCAGCAGTGAATCCTTAAGCGAATCTGGAAACACCATATATTTT. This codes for CASSESLSESGNTIYF.

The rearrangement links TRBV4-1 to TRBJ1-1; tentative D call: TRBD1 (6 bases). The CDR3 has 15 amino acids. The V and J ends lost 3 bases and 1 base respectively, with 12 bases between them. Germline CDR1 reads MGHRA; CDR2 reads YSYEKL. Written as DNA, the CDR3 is TGCGCCAGCAGCCACCCACAGGGAAAGAACACTGAAGCTTTCTTT. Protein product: CASSHPQGKNTEAFF.

The DNA of the CDR3 is TGTGCCAGCACCCATGTAGCGGGAGACGACGAGCAGTACTTC. The encoded protein is CASTHVAGDDEQYF. The chain has TRBV7-9 and TRBJ2-7, with 9 bases identical to TRBD2. Trimming cost V 7 bases and J 5 bases; bases outside gene matches: 9. The CDR3 covers 14 residues. CDR1 is SEHNR, CDR2 FQNEAQ, per germline (reference sequence).

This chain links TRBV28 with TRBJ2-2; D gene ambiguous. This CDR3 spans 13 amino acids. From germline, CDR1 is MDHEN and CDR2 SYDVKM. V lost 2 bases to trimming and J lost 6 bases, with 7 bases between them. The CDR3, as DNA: TGTGCCAGCAGTTTACACGTACCCGGGGAGCTGTTTTTT. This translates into CASSLHVPGELFF.

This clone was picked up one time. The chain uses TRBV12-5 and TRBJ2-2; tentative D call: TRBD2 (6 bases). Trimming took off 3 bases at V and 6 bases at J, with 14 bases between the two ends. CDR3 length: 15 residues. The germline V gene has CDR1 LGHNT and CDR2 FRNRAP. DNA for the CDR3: TGTGCTAGTGGTTTTCGGACACCGGGGGCCGGGGAGCTGTTTTTT. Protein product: CASGFRTPGAGELFF. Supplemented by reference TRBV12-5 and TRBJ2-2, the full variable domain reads DARVTQTPRHKVTEMGQEVTMRCQPILGHNTVFWYRQTMMQGLELLAYFRNRAPLDDSGMPKDRFSAEMPDATLATLKIQPSEPRDSAVYFCASGFRTPGAGELFFGEGSRLTVL.